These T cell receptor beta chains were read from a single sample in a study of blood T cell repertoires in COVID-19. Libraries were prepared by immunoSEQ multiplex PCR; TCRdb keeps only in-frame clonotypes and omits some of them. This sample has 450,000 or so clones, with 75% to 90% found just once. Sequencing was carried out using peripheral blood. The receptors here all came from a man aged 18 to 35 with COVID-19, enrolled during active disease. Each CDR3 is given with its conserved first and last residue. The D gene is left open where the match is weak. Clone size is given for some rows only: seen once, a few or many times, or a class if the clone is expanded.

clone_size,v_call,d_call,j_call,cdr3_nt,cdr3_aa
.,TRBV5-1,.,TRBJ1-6,TGCGCCAGCAGCCCTCTACAGGACCCTACAGGCTCACCCCTCCACTTT,CASSPLQDPTGSPLHF
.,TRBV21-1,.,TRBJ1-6,TGTGCCGTCCGAGGTGGCCTATACTCACCCCTCCACTTT,CAVRGGLYSPLHF
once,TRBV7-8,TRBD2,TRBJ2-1,TGTGCCAGCAGCTTAGTCGGAGGGAGGGCCAGCAATGAGCAGTTCTTC,CASSLVGGRASNEQFF
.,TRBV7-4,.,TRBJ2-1,TGTGCCAGCAGCTTTGGCTGGACAGCGTACAATGAGCAGTTCTTC,CASSFGWTAYNEQFF
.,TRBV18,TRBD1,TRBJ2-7,TGTGCCAGCTCACCATTTGAGGGGGCAAACGAGCAGTACTTC,CASSPFEGANEQYF
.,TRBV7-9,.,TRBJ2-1,TGTGCCAGCAGCCCCTCCCGGTCAATAGTTATTGAGCAGTTCTTC,CASSPSRSIVIEQFF
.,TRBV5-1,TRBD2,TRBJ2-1,TGCGCCAGCCGTCCTTTAGGCGGGGGGTCGTACAATGAGCAGTTCTTC,CASRPLGGGSYNEQFF
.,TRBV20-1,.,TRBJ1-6,TGCAGTGCTAGGACGGGGGCCCTCCACTTT,CSARTGALHF
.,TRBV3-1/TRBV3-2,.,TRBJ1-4,TGTGCCAGCAGCCCCCGGAGGAGGAGGGCCGTCACTCGAGTTGAAAAACTGTTTTTT,CASSPRRRRAVTRVEKLFF
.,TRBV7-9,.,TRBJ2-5,TGTGCCAGCAGCAAGCCAAAGGGGTTCCAAGAGACCCAGTACTTC,CASSKPKGFQETQYF
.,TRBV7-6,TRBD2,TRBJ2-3,TGTGCCAGCAGCTTGGCCGGGACTATCCTCCGGGGATACACAGATACGCAGTATTTT,CASSLAGTILRGYTDTQYF
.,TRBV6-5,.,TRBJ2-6,TGTGCCAGCAACCCGCGGCAGTCTGGGGCCAACGTCCTGACTTTC,CASNPRQSGANVLTF
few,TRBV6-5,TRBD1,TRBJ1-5,TGTGCCAGCAGCCCGACAGGGGGAAGCAATCAGCCCCAGCATTTT,CASSPTGGSNQPQHF
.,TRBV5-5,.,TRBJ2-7,TGTGCCAGCAGCGCCCACACTAGGGACGAGCAGTACTTC,CASSAHTRDEQYF
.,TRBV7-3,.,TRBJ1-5,TGTGCCAGCAGCGGGACAAGTTATAGCAATCAGCCCCAGCATTTT,CASSGTSYSNQPQHF
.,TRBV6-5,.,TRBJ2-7,TGTGCCAGCAGTTACGTCAGTGGTTCCTACGAGCAGTACTTC,CASSYVSGSYEQYF
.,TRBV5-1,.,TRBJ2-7,TGCGCCAGCAGCTTGGACCGGGATCAGCGGTCCTACGAGCAGTACTTC,CASSLDRDQRSYEQYF
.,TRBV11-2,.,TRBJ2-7,TGTGCCAGCAGCTCGAGTGGGCTCGAGCAGTACTTC,CASSSSGLEQYF
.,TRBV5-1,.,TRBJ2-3,TGCGCCAGCAGCTTGGGCGGCACAAGAGATACGCAGTATTTT,CASSLGGTRDTQYF
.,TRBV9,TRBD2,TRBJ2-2,TGTGCCAGCAGCGTACGCGGGGGGGACACCGGGGAGCTGTTTTTT,CASSVRGGDTGELFF
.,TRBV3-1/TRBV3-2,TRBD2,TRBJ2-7,TGTGCCAGCAGCCGAGTGGTAGCGGGAGAGGTGATGGACGAGCAGTACTTC,CASSRVVAGEVMDEQYF
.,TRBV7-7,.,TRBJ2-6,TGTGCCAGCAGCGCGAAACAGGGAACTGGGGCCAACGTCCTGACTTTC,CASSAKQGTGANVLTF
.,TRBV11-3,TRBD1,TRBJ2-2,TGTGCCAGCAGTAGGACAGGGATTACGAACACCGGGGAGCTGTTTTTT,CASSRTGITNTGELFF
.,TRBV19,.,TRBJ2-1,TGTGCCAGTAGCCCGGGCCAGGGAGGCGATGAGCAGTTCTTC,CASSPGQGGDEQFF
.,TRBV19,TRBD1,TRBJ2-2,TGTGCCACTTCAGGGGGCAACACCGGGGAGCTGTTTTTT,CATSGGNTGELFF
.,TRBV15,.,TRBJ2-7,TGTGCCACCAGCAGTGTACAGGGTAGCGCCAACGAGCAGTACTTC,CATSSVQGSANEQYF
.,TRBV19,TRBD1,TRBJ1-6,TGTGCCAGTAGTCCTCTTACAGGGGTGGGTTCACCCCTCCACTTT,CASSPLTGVGSPLHF